These T cell receptor beta chains were read from a single sample in a study of blood T cell repertoires in COVID-19. TCRdb keeps only in-frame clones here, not all; method: immunoSEQ multiplex PCR. The table lists over 35,000 clones, around three quarters of them singletons, with 2% in the top ten. What was sequenced was peripheral blood. The receptor set was obtained from a man aged 60-69 years with active COVID-19. Each CDR3 is given with its conserved first and last residue. D genes are given only for firm matches. Clone size is not always given. Where it is, it says once, few, many or a class for expanded clones.

V gene	J gene	clone size	D gene	CDR3 DNA	CDR3 protein
TRBV7-8	TRBJ1-2	few	.	TGTGCCAGCAGCTTAGGGGCGTCCAGCACTGGCTACACCTTC	CASSLGASSTGYTF
TRBV7-9	TRBJ1-3	.	TRBD1	TGTGCCAGCAGCTCGACAGGGGGGACAGGAAACACCATATATTTT	CASSSTGGTGNTIYF
TRBV5-1	TRBJ2-7	.	TRBD1	TGCGCCAGCAGCCCTCGGACAGGGGCCTTTTCTCCCCGCGAGCAGTACTTC	CASSPRTGAFSPREQYF
TRBV7-2	TRBJ1-6	.	.	TGTGCCAGCAGCTTAGTTCATGAGCATTCACCCCTCCACTTT	CASSLVHEHSPLHF
TRBV6-2/TRBV6-3	TRBJ1-6	.	TRBD1	TGTGCCAGCAGTTACGCGGCGGGACAGTCATTTCTATATAATTCACCCCTCCACTTT	CASSYAAGQSFLYNSPLHF
TRBV2	TRBJ1-1	.	.	TGTGCCAGCAGTGACCCCCTTAAAGAAGCTTTCTTT	CASSDPLKEAFF
TRBV28	TRBJ2-7	once	.	TGTGCCAGCAGTTTAGGAGGTTCCCGGTACGAGCAGTACTTC	CASSLGGSRYEQYF
TRBV5-8	TRBJ2-1	.	TRBD1	TGTGCCAGCAGCACAGGGACAGATTTTTACAATGAGCAGTTCTTC	CASSTGTDFYNEQFF
TRBV6-5	TRBJ1-2	few	.	TGTGCCAGCAGTTACTCGATCAGGGGACCCTACACCTTC	CASSYSIRGPYTF
TRBV30	TRBJ1-2	.	.	TGTGCCTGGAGCCCCTGGGAGAGGTCAAACTATGGCTACACCTTC	CAWSPWERSNYGYTF
TRBV4-1	TRBJ2-1	.	TRBD2	TGCGCCAGCAGCCAAAGTAGCGGGGGGAGATACAATGAGCAGTTCTTC	CASSQSSGGRYNEQFF
TRBV12-5	TRBJ2-7	.	.	TGTGCTAGTGGTTTGGTAAGTGGACAGAGGTACGAGCAGTACTTC	CASGLVSGQRYEQYF
TRBV4-1	TRBJ1-2	once	TRBD1	TGCGCCAGCAGCCCCCATTCGGAGGACAGGGGGCATGGCTACACCTTC	CASSPHSEDRGHGYTF
TRBV7-9	TRBJ2-7	.	TRBD1	TGTGCCAGCAGCTTAGCGAGGGACAGTAACTACGAGCAGTACTTC	CASSLARDSNYEQYF
TRBV5-6	TRBJ2-7	.	TRBD2	TGTGCCAGCAGCTTGGCGAGCGGGGGTCCCTACGAGCAGTACTTC	CASSLASGGPYEQYF
TRBV18	TRBJ1-2	.	.	TGTGCCAGCTCGCCAGGACAGCCCCTAGGGTACGACACCTTC	CASSPGQPLGYDTF
TRBV19	TRBJ1-4	.	.	TGTGCCAGTAGCCCGATCCTGGCAGGGACTGTTAATGAAAAACTGTTTTTT	CASSPILAGTVNEKLFF
TRBV7-8	TRBJ1-3	.	.	TGTGCCAGCAGCCGAGACAGGACCTCTGGAAACACCATATATTTT	CASSRDRTSGNTIYF
TRBV28	TRBJ1-1	.	.	TGTGCCAGCAGTTTGCGAGGGATGAACACTGAAGCTTTCTTT	CASSLRGMNTEAFF
TRBV7-2	TRBJ1-2	few	.	TGTGCCAGCCCCACCGGGGAGAACTATGGCTACACCTTC	CASPTGENYGYTF
TRBV27	TRBJ1-2	.	TRBD1	TGTGCCAGCAGCACCGGGACAGGGGGCTACGGCTACACCTTC	CASSTGTGGYGYTF
TRBV4-3	TRBJ1-4	.	TRBD1	TGCGCCAGCAGCTCCACCGGGACAGGGGGAGAAAAACTGTTTTTT	CASSSTGTGGEKLFF
TRBV7-2	TRBJ1-1	.	.	TGTGCCAGCAGCTTACAGGGGTCCACTGAAGCTTTCTTT	CASSLQGSTEAFF
TRBV6-5	TRBJ2-1	.	TRBD2	TGTGCCACCCTAGCGGGAGGGGAATCCTACAATGAGCAGTTCTTC	CATLAGGESYNEQFF
TRBV3-1/TRBV3-2	TRBJ2-1	once	.	TGTGCCAGCAGAGCCGAGGCGGGACCGAAGTTCTTC	CASRAEAGPKFF
TRBV30	TRBJ2-2	.	TRBD2	TGTGCCTGGGAGCGGGGGAGGAACACCGGGGAGCTGTTTTTT	CAWERGRNTGELFF